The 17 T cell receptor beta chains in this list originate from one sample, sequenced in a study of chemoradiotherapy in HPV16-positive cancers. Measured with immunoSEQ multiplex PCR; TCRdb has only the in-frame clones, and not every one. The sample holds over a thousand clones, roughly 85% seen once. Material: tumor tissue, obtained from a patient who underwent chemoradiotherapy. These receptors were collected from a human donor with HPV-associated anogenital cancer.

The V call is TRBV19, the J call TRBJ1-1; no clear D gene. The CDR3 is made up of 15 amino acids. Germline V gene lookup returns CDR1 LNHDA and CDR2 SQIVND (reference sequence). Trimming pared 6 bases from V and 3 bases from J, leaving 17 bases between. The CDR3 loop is CASRGEALTYTEAFF. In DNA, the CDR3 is TGTGCCAGTAGGGGTGAGGCGCTTACCTACACTGAAGCTTTCTTT.

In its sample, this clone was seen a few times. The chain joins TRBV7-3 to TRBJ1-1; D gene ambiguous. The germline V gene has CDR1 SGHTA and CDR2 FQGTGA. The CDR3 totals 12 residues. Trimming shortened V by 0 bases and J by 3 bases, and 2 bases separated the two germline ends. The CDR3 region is CASSLTHTEAFF. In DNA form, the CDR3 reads TGTGCCAGCAGCTTAACGCACACTGAAGCTTTCTTT.

CDR3 residues: CASSVEQAGPLREQFF. The DNA for the CDR3 is TGTGCCAGCAGCGTAGAGCAAGCGGGACCCCTTCGGGAGCAGTTCTTC. This chain links TRBV9 with TRBJ2-1; 7 bases align to TRBD2. This CDR3 is built from 16 residues. V lost 0 bases and J lost 10; bases outside the gene matches: 13. Germline V gene lookup returns CDR1 SGDLS and CDR2 YYNGEE. The whole variable domain, filled in from reference TRBV9 and TRBJ2-1, reads DSGVTQTPKHLITATGQRVTLRCSPRSGDLSVYWYQQSLDQGLQFLIQYYNGEERAKGNILERFSAQQFPDLHSELNLSSLELGDSALYFCASSVEQAGPLREQFFGPGTRLTVL.

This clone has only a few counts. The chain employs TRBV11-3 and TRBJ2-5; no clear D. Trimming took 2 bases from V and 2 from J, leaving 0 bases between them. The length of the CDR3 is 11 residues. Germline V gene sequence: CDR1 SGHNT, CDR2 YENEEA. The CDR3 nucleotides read TGTGCCAGCAGCTTACAAGAGACCCAGTACTTC. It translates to CASSLQETQYF.

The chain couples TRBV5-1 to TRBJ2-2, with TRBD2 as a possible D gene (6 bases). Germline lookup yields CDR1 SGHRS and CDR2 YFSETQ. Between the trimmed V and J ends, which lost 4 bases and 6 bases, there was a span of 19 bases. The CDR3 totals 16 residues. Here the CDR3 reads CASSPGGGFESGELFF. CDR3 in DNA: TGCGCCAGCAGCCCTGGTGGAGGGTTTGAGTCCGGGGAGCTGTTTTTT. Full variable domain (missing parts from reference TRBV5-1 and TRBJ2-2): KAGVTQTPRYLIKTRGQQVTLSCSPISGHRSVSWYQQTPGQGLQFLFEYFSETQRNKGNFPGRFSGRQFSNSRSEMNVSTLELGDSALYLCASSPGGGFESGELFFGEGSRLTVL.

CDR3 in DNA: TGCGCCAGCAGCCAATTGCCGGGACAGGGCTATGGCTACACCTTC. Protein sequence: CASSQLPGQGYGYTF. V usage is TRBV4-1 and J usage is TRBJ1-2; 9 bases agree with TRBD1. Trimming took 2 bases from V and 4 from J; bases not matched to a gene: 5. In germline, CDR1 is MGHRA, CDR2 YSYEKL. This CDR3 spans 15 amino acids.

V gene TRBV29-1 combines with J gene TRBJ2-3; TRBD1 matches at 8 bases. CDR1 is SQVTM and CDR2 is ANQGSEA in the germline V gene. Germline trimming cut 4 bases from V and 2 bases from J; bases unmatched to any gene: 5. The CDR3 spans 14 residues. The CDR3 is CSVGDRTNTDTQYF. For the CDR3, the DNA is TGCAGCGTTGGGGACAGGACCAACACAGATACGCAGTATTTT.

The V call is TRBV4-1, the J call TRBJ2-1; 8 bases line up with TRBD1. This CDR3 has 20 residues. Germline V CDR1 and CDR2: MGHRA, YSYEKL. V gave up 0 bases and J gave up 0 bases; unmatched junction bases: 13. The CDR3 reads CASSQDPLPGTGYSYNEQFF. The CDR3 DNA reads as TGCGCCAGCAGCCAAGATCCTCTCCCCGGGACAGGCTACTCCTACAATGAGCAGTTCTTC.

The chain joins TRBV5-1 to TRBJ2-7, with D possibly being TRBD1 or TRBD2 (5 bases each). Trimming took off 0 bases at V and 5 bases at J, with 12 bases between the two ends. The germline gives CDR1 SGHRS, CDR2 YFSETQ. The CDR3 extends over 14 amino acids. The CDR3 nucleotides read TGCGCCAGCAGCTTGGGAGGGGCAAGGGACGAGCAGTACTTC. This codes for CASSLGGARDEQYF.

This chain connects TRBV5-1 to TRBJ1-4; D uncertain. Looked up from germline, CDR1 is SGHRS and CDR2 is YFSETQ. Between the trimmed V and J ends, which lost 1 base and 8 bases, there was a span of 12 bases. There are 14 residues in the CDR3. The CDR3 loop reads CASSLRGVGEKLFF. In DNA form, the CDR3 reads TGCGCCAGCAGCTTGCGGGGAGTAGGGGAAAAACTGTTTTTT.

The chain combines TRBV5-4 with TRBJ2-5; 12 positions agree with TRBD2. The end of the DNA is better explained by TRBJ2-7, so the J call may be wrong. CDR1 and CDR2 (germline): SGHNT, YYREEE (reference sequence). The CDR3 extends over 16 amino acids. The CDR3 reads CASSLNLAGGGYEQYF. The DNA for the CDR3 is TGTGCCAGCAGCCTCAATCTAGCGGGAGGGGGGTACGAGCAGTACTTC.

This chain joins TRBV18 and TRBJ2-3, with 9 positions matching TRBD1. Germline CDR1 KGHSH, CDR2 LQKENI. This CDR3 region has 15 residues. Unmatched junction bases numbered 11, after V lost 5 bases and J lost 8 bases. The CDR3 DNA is TGTGCCAGCTCAGCCCCGGGACAGGGACCCGGTACGCAGTATTTT. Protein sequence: CASSAPGQGPGTQYF.

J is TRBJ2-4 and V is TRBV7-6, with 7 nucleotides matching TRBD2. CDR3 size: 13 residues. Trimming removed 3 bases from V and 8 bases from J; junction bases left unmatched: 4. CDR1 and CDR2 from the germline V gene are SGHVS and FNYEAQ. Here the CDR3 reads CASSFGGRDIQYF. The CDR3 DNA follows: TGTGCCAGCAGCTTTGGGGGGAGGGACATTCAGTACTTC.

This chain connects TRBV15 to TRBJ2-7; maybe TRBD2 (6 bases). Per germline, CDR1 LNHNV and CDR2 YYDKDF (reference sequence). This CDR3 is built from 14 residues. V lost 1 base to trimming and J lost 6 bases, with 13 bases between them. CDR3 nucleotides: TGTGCCACCAGCAGAGGTTTGGAGGGAGGCGAGCAGTACTTC. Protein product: CATSRGLEGGEQYF.

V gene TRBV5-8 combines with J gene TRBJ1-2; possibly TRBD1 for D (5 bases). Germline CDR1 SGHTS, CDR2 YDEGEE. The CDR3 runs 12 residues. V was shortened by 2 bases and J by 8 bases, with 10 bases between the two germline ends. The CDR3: CASSFGQSGYTF. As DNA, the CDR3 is TGTGCCAGCAGCTTTGGACAATCGGGCTACACCTTC. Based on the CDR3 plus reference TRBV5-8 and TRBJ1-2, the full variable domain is EAGVTQSPTHLIKTRGQQATLRCSPISGHTSVYWYQQALGLGLQFLLWYDEGEERNRGNFPPRFSGRQFPNYSSELNVNALELEDSALYLCASSFGQSGYTFGSGTRLTVV.

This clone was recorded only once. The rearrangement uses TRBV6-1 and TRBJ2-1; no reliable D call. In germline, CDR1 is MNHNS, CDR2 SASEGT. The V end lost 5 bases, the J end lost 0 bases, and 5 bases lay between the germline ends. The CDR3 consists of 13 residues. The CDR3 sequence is CASSWSSYNEQFF. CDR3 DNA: TGTGCCAGCAGTTGGAGCTCCTACAATGAGCAGTTCTTC.

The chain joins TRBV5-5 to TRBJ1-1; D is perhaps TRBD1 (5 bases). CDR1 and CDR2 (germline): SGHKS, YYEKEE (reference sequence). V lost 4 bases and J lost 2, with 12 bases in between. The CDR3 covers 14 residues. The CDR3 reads CASSLQGYNTEAFF. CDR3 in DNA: TGTGCCAGCAGCCTCCAGGGTTATAACACTGAAGCTTTCTTT.